Below, one T cell receptor beta chain is given with its context. Trimming cost V 0 bases and J 4 bases; bases outside gene matches: 3. CDR1 is PRHDT, CDR2 FYEKMQ, per germline (reference sequence). The CDR3 is 16 amino acids. This sample's treatment: roughly 20 received Ad26.COV2.S at low or high dose, single or two shots; 5 received placebo; per-sample allocation not given. Following the first vaccine or placebo injection, samples were taken on day 63. The method was immunoSEQ multiplex PCR; TCRdb's version includes in-frame clones alone and lacks a portion of them. Of roughly 500,000 clones in the sample, around nine tenths were seen once. The data are from a study of Ad26.COV2.S vaccination and SARS-CoV-2 variants.

The V and J genes are TRBV13 and TRBJ2-7; 13 positions agree with TRBD2. The source is a person between 18 and 65 years old who received the Ad26.COV2.S COVID-19 vaccine or a placebo. The sequences come from peripheral blood, collected in a trial of Ad26.COV2.S vaccine versus placebo. In DNA form, the CDR3 reads TGTGCCAGCAGCTTAGGGGGACTAGCGGGATCGTACGAGCAGTACTTC. Amino acids: CASSLGGLAGSYEQYF.